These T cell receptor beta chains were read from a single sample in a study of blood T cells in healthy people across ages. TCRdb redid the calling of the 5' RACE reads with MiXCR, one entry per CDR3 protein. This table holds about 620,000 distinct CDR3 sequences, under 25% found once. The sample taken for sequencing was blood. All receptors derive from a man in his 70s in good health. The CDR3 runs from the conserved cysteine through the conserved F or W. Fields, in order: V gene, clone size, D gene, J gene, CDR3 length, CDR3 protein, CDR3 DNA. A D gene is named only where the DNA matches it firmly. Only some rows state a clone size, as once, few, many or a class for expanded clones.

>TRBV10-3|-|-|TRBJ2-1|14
CAISVGSSYNEQFF
TGTGCCATCAGTGTCGGGAGTTCCTACAATGAGCAGTTCTTC
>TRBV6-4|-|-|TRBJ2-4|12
CASSEGKGIQYF
TGTGCCAGCAGTGAGGGAAAGGGCATTCAGTACTTC
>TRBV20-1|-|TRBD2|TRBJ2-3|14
CSAVGSGSTDTQYF
TGCAGTGCCGTCGGTAGCGGGAGCACAGATACGCAGTATTTT
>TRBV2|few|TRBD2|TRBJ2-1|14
CASLSGAKNNEQFF
TGTGCCAGTCTTAGCGGGGCTAAAAACAATGAGCAGTTCTTC
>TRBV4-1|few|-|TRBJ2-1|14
CASSQDSGPNEQFF
TGCGCCAGCAGCCAAGACTCAGGGCCCAATGAGCAGTTCTTC
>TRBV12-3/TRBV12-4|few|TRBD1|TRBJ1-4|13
CASSLGTGEKLFF
TGTGCCAGCAGTCTCGGGACAGGTGAAAAACTGTTTTTT
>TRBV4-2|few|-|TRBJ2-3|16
CASSQGIGSLTDTQYF
TGTGCCAGCAGCCAAGGAATTGGTAGCCTCACAGATACGCAGTATTTT
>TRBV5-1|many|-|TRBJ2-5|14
CASSLTGAGETQYF
TGTGCCAGCAGCTTAACGGGAGCTGGAGAGACCCAGTACTTC
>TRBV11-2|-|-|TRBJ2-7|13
CASSLPTTYEQYF
TGTGCCAGCAGCTTACCGACTACCTACGAGCAGTACTTC
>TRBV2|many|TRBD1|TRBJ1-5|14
CASSQGQDNQPQHF
TGTGCCAGCAGTCAGGGACAGGACAATCAGCCCCAGCATTTT
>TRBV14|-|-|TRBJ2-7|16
CASNPNRVGRTYEQYF
TGTGCCAGCAACCCAAACAGGGTAGGAAGAACCTACGAGCAGTACTTC
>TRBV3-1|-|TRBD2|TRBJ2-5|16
CASSKRTSGRSETQYF
TGTGCCAGCAGCAAAAGGACTAGCGGGAGGTCAGAGACCCAGTACTTC
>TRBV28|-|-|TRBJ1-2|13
CASRTGVGYGYTF
TGTGCCAGCAGAACGGGCGTAGGCTATGGCTACACCTTC
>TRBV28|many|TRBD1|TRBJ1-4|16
CASSLWAGTGLEKLFF
TGTGCCAGCAGTCTCTGGGCCGGGACAGGCCTTGAAAAACTGTTTTTT
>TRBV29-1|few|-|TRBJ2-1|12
CSSTESYNEQFF
TGCAGCTCCACCGAATCTTACAATGAGCAGTTCTTC
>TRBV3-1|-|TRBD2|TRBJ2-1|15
CASSQSSGSYSEQFF
TGTGCCAGCAGCCAAAGTAGCGGGAGTTATAGTGAGCAGTTCTTC
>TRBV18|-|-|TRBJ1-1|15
CASSFSGIKNTEAFF
TGTGCCAGCTCATTCTCCGGGATAAAGAACACTGAAGCTTTCTTT
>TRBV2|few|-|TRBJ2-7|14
CASSEAGGSYEQYF
TGTGCCAGCAGTGAAGCTGGGGGCTCCTACGAGCAGTACTTC
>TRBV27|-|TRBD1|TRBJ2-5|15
CASSSGTGGWETQYF
TGTGCCAGCAGCTCAGGGACAGGGGGTTGGGAGACCCAGTACTTC